What follows is one T cell receptor (beta chain) and its context. This specimen belongs to a study of shared clonotypes between healthy human individuals. Sequenced by immunoSEQ multiplex PCR; TCRdb stores in-frame clones only, minus some. This sample carries millions of clones, approximately 95% of them seen once, and the ten largest clones take approximately 0.4%. The CDR3 length is 18 residues. CDR1 and CDR2 from the germline V gene are MGHDK and SYGVNS. Trimming took 3 bases from V and 4 from J; bases not matched to a gene: 13. V is TRBV25-1 and J is TRBJ2-3; 10 bases are shared with TRBD2. The TCR sequence derives from a young man in good health. Some clones in this sample may be carry-over from other donors' samples. Sequencing was carried out using naive CD4+ T cells from PBMCs. Regarding subset: CD45RA+ positively selected. CDR3 loop: CASSDAHSSGRAADTQYF. The CDR3 bases are TGTGCCAGCAGTGACGCACACTCCAGCGGGAGGGCCGCAGATACGCAGTATTTT. The variable domain in full, with the rest retrieved from reference TRBV25-1 and TRBJ2-3, is EADIYQTPRYLVIGTGKKITLECSQTMGHDKMYWYQQDPGMELHLIHYSYGVNSTEKGDLSSESTVSRIRTEHFPLTLESARPSHTSQYLCASSDAHSSGRAADTQYFGPGTRLTVL.